What follows are 15 T cell receptor beta chains derived from one specimen sequenced in a study of T cell repertoires in cytomegalovirus infection. These TCRs are of unknown antigen specificity. Each CDR3 protein is one row after TCRdb ran MiXCR on the reads. The table includes approximately 500,000 distinct CDR3 sequences, roughly a third detected once. The input for sequencing was cultured PBMCs, taken from culture after CMV antigen stimulation. The receptors originated from a human donor in good health (CMV status not recorded). Some clones in this sample may be carry-over from other donors' samples.

This clonotype was observed a handful of times. The gene calls are TRBV7-8 and TRBJ2-1; TRBD2 agrees at 10 bases. J was trimmed by 12 bases and V by 2 bases; bases with no gene match: 13. This CDR3 comprises 16 residues. CDR1 is SGHVS, CDR2 FQNEAQ, per germline. CDR3 DNA: TGTGCCAGCAGCTTAAGCGGACTAGCGGCCTTTGCGGCGCAGTTCTTC. Amino acids: CASSLSGLAAFAAQFF. The full variable domain, with the rest looked up from reference TRBV7-8 and TRBJ2-1, is GAGVSQSPRYKVAKRGQDVALRCDPISGHVSLFWYQQALGQGPEFLTYFQNEAQLDKSGLPSDRFFAERPEGSVSTLKIQRTQQEDSAVYLCASSLSGLAAFAAQFFGPGTRLTVL.

The rearrangement links TRBV5-4 to TRBJ2-1; D is perhaps TRBD2 (5 bases). V dropped 4 bases and J dropped 10 bases, with 12 bases sitting between them. CDR3 length: 12 residues. Germline lookup yields CDR1 SGHNT and CDR2 YYREEE (reference sequence). CDR3 protein: CASSEGLDEQFF. For the CDR3, the DNA is TGTGCCAGCAGCGAAGGACTGGACGAGCAGTTCTTC.

This chain links TRBV12-3 or TRBV12-4 with TRBJ2-3; 13 bases align to TRBD2. Trimming took 6 bases from V and 7 from J; bases not matched to a gene: 19. CDR3 length equals 19 residues. CDR3 sequence (DNA): TGTGCCAGCAGACCGACCCCGGGACTAGCGGGACTGTCCGGGTATACGCAGTATTTT. As protein: CASRPTPGLAGLSGYTQYF.

This clonotype was seen a few times. The genes are TRBV28 and TRBJ2-5; 9 nucleotides align to TRBD2. Per germline, CDR1 MDHEN and CDR2 SYDVKM. V shed 8 bases, J shed 0 bases, and the junction held 10 bases outside the gene matches. This CDR3 spans 16 amino acids. CDR3 coding DNA: TGTGCCAGCTCCCACCCCAGCGGGAGGTACCAAGAGACCCAGTACTTC. It specifies CASSHPSGRYQETQYF. The complete variable domain, with remaining parts taken from reference TRBV28 and TRBJ2-5, reads DVKVTQSSRYLVKRTGEKVFLECVQDMDHENMFWYRQDPGLGLRLIYFSYDVKMKEKGDIPEGYSVSREKKERFSLILESASTNQTSMYLCASSHPSGRYQETQYFGPGTRLLVL.

This clonotype was recorded a few times. The V and J genes are TRBV4-3 and TRBJ1-5; maybe TRBD1 (6 bases). The CDR3 is 15 amino acids. V was clipped by 1 base and J by 4 bases, with 11 bases between them. The V gene's germline CDR1 is LGHNA and CDR2 YSLEER. The CDR3 here is CASSQGQDRNQPQHF. The CDR3 nucleotides read TGCGCCAGCAGCCAAGGACAGGATAGGAATCAGCCCCAGCATTTT.

The genes are TRBV4-1 and TRBJ2-1; D unclear. Trimming took 7 bases from V and 9 from J, leaving 19 bases between them. Germline-derived CDR1 and CDR2 are MGHRA and YSYEKL. CDR3 length equals 14 residues. The CDR3 protein is CASTRTPWNPEQFF. In nucleotides, the CDR3 is TGCGCCAGCACCCGGACGCCTTGGAACCCTGAGCAGTTCTTC.

V is TRBV12-3 or TRBV12-4 and J is TRBJ1-1; possibly TRBD1 for D (6 bases). The V gene lost 6 bases and the J gene lost 1 base, with 12 bases spanning the gap. The CDR3 consists of 14 residues. The CDR3 bases are TGTGCCAGCAGCACGACAGGTCGGAACACTGAAGCTTTCTTT. This encodes CASSTTGRNTEAFF.

For this clonotype: One end of the junction does not line up with germline, which may come from a read error. The chain employs TRBV7-9 and TRBJ1-2; no reliable D call. The germline V gene has CDR1 SEHNR and CDR2 FQNEAQ (reference sequence). The CDR3 extends over 12 amino acids. CDR3 amino acids: CASSLGAASPLF. As DNA, the CDR3 is TGTGCCAGCAGCTTAGGAGCGGCCAGCCCACTTTTC.

This clonotype has more than one count but fewer than ten. The chain links TRBV19 to TRBJ2-7; 7 nucleotides match TRBD2. Germline trimming cut 6 bases from V and 3 bases from J; bases unmatched to any gene: 5. The germline CDR1 and CDR2 sequences are LNHDA and SQIVND (reference sequence). The CDR3 length is 13 residues. The CDR3 DNA sequence: TGTGCCAGTAGAAGCGGGACGTACTACGAGCAGTACTTC. This encodes CASRSGTYYEQYF.

The chain recombines TRBV7-2 with TRBJ2-5, with TRBD2 matching over 8 bases. Trimming took 5 bases from V and 5 from J; bases not matched to a gene: 10. The CDR3 sequence is 15 residues long. Germline V gene sequence: CDR1 SGHTA, CDR2 FQGNSA. The CDR3 loop is CASSIKAGAGETQYF. CDR3 nucleotides: TGTGCCAGCAGCATAAAAGCGGGAGCGGGTGAGACCCAGTACTTC.

This chain connects TRBV19 to TRBJ2-1, with a tentative D call TRBD2 (5 bases). Germline-derived CDR1 and CDR2 are LNHDA and SQIVND (reference sequence). The V end lost 2 bases, the J end lost 8 bases, and 13 bases lay between the germline ends. The CDR3 covers 14 residues. Here the CDR3 reads CASSITGTVDEQFF. In nucleotides, the CDR3 is TGTGCCAGTAGTATAACGGGAACGGTCGATGAGCAGTTCTTC.

This clonotype turned up a few times. J is TRBJ1-1 and V is TRBV25-1; D unclear. Germline V gives CDR1 MGHDK, CDR2 SYGVNS. The length of the CDR3 is 13 residues. V was pared by 3 bases and J by 4 bases, with 9 bases between. The CDR3 DNA is TGTGCCAGCAGTGAGGGAGGGCGCACTGAAGCTTTCTTT. Encoded protein: CASSEGGRTEAFF.

This clonotype came up many times. This rearrangement joins TRBV12-5 to TRBJ2-3; possibly TRBD2 for D (6 bases). V lost 6 bases, J lost 11 bases, and 18 bases lay in between. Germline V gene data show CDR1 as LGHNT and CDR2 as FRNRAP. This CDR3 has 13 residues. CDR3 DNA sequence: TGTGCTAGTGGACCAGGGACTTCGCTGAAGCAGTATTTT. This gives the protein CASGPGTSLKQYF.

This clonotype was seen a handful of times. This chain links TRBV6-2 or TRBV6-3 with TRBJ1-5; D unresolved. This CDR3 contains 16 residues. The V gene lost 2 bases and the J gene lost 7 bases, with 18 bases spanning the gap. Germline V gene lookup returns CDR1 MNHEY and CDR2 SVGEGT. CDR3 sequence reads: CASSYGPRAGGQPQHF. The CDR3 DNA reads as TGTGCCAGCAGTTACGGCCCCCGGGCAGGAGGACAGCCCCAGCATTTT.

This clonotype was picked up a small number of times. V and J are TRBV28 and TRBJ1-1; 7 bases map to TRBD1. CDR1 MDHEN and CDR2 SYDVKM come from the germline V gene. The trim removed 6 bases at V and 5 bases at J, leaving 12 bases unmatched. The CDR3 contains 15 residues. CDR3 loop: CASSNQDRARTEAFF. The DNA for the CDR3 is TGTGCCAGCAGCAACCAAGACAGGGCGCGAACTGAAGCTTTCTTT.